The entry that follows covers one TCR beta chain sequence. The antigen is not known. From RNA, the CDR3 regions of TCR beta chains were amplified and sequenced. RT-PCR with HTBI primers came first, then second-round multiplex PCR. TCRdb processed the multiplex PCR reads anew with MiXCR; each CDR3 protein has one entry. The table records some 25,000 distinct CDR3 sequences, almost 50% of them present only once. The data were obtained in a study of Graves' ophthalmopathy and Graves' hyperthyroidism. Whole-study findings and limits: Ophthalmopathy progression prediction by the model yielded a sensitivity of approximately 71% and a specificity of under 80%. Most expanded thyroid clonotypes above 0.001 frequency also appeared in blood.

CDR1 SGHVS and CDR2 FNYEAQ come from the germline V gene. The CDR3 spans 16 residues. The V gene lost 0 bases and the J gene lost 7 bases, with 16 bases spanning the gap. The authors defined stable hyperthyroidism as no ophthalmopathy within 18 months of follow-up. The authors isolated PBMCs from over 7.5 ml of fresh peripheral blood. The sequence came from an adult woman with stable Graves' hyperthyroidism. The genes are TRBV7-6 and TRBJ2-1; weak D call: TRBD2 (6 bases). Source material: peripheral blood. The CDR3 DNA reads as TGTGCCAGCAGCTTAGCTAGGGGCGGGATGCGGAATGAGCAGTTCTTC. This encodes CASSLARGGMRNEQFF.